A single sample gave rise to the 6 T cell receptor beta chains below, sequenced in a study of blood T cell repertoires in COVID-19. Sequenced by immunoSEQ multiplex PCR; TCRdb stores in-frame clones only, minus some. The sample comprises 300,000 or so clones, approximately 88% of which are singletons, and 5.5% to 8.5% rests with the top ten. Sequenced material: peripheral blood. These receptors all come from a woman aged 25 to 39 who had recovered from COVID-19.

This sequence joins TRBV7-7 and TRBJ2-1; 7 bases agree with TRBD1. The CDR3 loop spans 12 amino acids. With 5 bases clipped from V and 8 bases from J, the junction kept 3 bases outside the gene matches. The germline V gene encodes CDR1 SSHAT and CDR2 FNYEAQ (reference sequence). CDR3 coding DNA: TGTGCCAGCAGCCTCACAGGGGATGAGCAGTTCTTC. It is translated as CASSLTGDEQFF. The complete variable domain, with remaining parts taken from reference TRBV7-7 and TRBJ2-1, reads GAGVSQSPRYKVTKRGQDVTLRCDPISSHATLYWYQQALGQGPEFLTYFNYEAQPDKSGLPSDRFSAERPEGSISTLTIQRTEQRDSAMYRCASSLTGDEQFFGPGTRLTVL.

This chain links TRBV13 with TRBJ1-1; D perhaps matches TRBD1 (5 bases). This CDR3 is 15 amino acids long. The ends were cut back, 2 bases at V and 1 base at J, with 11 bases in the middle. Per the germline V gene, CDR1 is PRHDT and CDR2 is FYEKMQ (reference sequence). The DNA of the CDR3 is TGTGCCAGCAGCTTAATAGGGACTAGGAACACTGAAGCTTTCTTT. As protein: CASSLIGTRNTEAFF.

The chain couples TRBV4-2 to TRBJ2-1, with 7 bases identical to TRBD2. The germline V gene encodes CDR1 LGHNA and CDR2 YNFKEQ. V shed 2 bases and J 7 bases; nucleotides not matched to a gene: 8. CDR3 length: 15 residues. In nucleotides, the CDR3 is TGTGCCAGCAGCCAACTAGCGGCGGGCGGGAATGAGCAGTTCTTC. It translates to CASSQLAAGGNEQFF.

V usage is TRBV4-3 and J usage is TRBJ1-6; the D gene is possibly TRBD1 (6 bases). CDR3 length: 15 residues. The germline V and J ends were trimmed by 0 bases and 7 bases, with 10 bases remaining between them. CDR1 and CDR2 from the germline V gene are LGHNA and YSLEER. DNA of the CDR3: TGCGCCAGCAGCCAAGATCACAGGGAGAATTCACCCCTCCACTTT. It is translated as CASSQDHRENSPLHF.

The chain links TRBV5-5 to TRBJ2-7; D may be TRBD2 (6 bases). CDR1 and CDR2 (germline): SGHKS, YYEKEE (reference sequence). V lost 5 bases, J lost 2 bases, and 14 bases lay in between. The CDR3 loop spans 14 amino acids. CDR3 protein: CASSRDGGTYEQYF. The CDR3, as DNA: TGTGCCAGCAGTCGGGATGGAGGGACCTACGAGCAGTACTTC.

V and J are TRBV28 and TRBJ2-7; 10 bases match TRBD1. J gave up 7 bases and V 2 bases, and 2 bases lay outside the gene matches. CDR1 and CDR2 (germline): MDHEN, SYDVKM. The CDR3 runs to 13 residues. DNA of the CDR3: TGTGCCAGCAGTTTACGGACAGGGGGTGAGCAGTACTTC. Amino acid sequence: CASSLRTGGEQYF.